The present T cell receptor (beta chain) was sequenced within a study of OX40 agonist ivuxolimab in advanced cancers. Study-wide context: Every 2 weeks, ivuxolimab was infused into the patients intravenously at between 0.01 and 10 mg/kg. Two cutaneous melanoma patients and one hepatocellular carcinoma patient, three in all, had partial responses.

Findings and limits, study-wide: Determination of antigen specificity was not performed for the expanded peripheral T cells. With doses of 0.1-3.0 mg/kg, partial responders showed among the lowest clonal expansion.

A note on this clone: Its specificity is not known.

The assay was immunoSEQ multiplex PCR, and TCRdb's table has in-frame clones only and misses some. The sample includes tens of thousands of clones, roughly 80% seen only once; the top ten take approximately 0.4%. The germline CDR1 and CDR2 sequences are MDHEN and SYDVKM. Trimming took 7 bases from V and 2 from J; bases not matched to a gene: 8. The CDR3 is 15 amino acids. The sample was CD4+ or CD8+ T cells sorted from blood, taken in a trial of the OX40 agonist ivuxolimab. The chain combines TRBV28 with TRBJ1-5, with 7 bases that match TRBD1. The sequence was obtained from an adult with an advanced solid tumor such as melanoma, head and neck, liver or kidney cancer. CDR3 in amino acids: CASTKDRPRNQPQHF. The CDR3 bases are TGTGCCAGCACCAAGGACAGGCCCCGCAATCAGCCCCAGCATTTT.